Presented here are 32 T cell receptor beta chains from one specimen sequenced in a study of technical replicates of blood from several donors. Measured with immunoSEQ multiplex PCR; TCRdb has only the in-frame clones, and not every one. In the table there are 65,000 to 80,000 clones, around 90% of which are singletons. The specimen was T cells isolated from PBMCs. The receptor source for this set is a human donor in good health.

V usage is TRBV29-1 and J usage is TRBJ1-3, with no clear D. The CDR3 spans 12 residues. Germline assignment: CDR1 SQVTM and CDR2 ANQGSEA. The V and J ends lost 7 bases and 0 bases respectively, with 7 bases between them. The CDR3, as DNA: TGCAGCGCCCGGAGCTCTGGAAACACCATATATTTT. This sequence encodes CSARSSGNTIYF.

J is TRBJ2-1 and V is TRBV4-2; maybe TRBD2 (6 bases). This CDR3 has 17 residues. V lost 2 bases to trimming and J lost 0 bases, with 14 bases between them. Germline V gives CDR1 LGHNA, CDR2 YNFKEQ. Here the CDR3 reads CASSQPRSGGSYNEQFF. CDR3 nucleotide sequence: TGTGCCAGCAGCCAACCTCGTAGCGGAGGCTCCTACAATGAGCAGTTCTTC.

CDR3 bases: TGCAGCGAAGCCACTAGCGGCACAGATACGCAGTATTTT. This gives the protein CSEATSGTDTQYF. The chain combines TRBV29-1 with TRBJ2-3; 7 positions agree with TRBD2. Unmatched junction bases numbered 5, after V lost 7 bases and J lost 1 base. CDR3 length: 13 amino acids. Germline CDR1 reads SQVTM; CDR2 reads ANQGSEA.

This sequence joins TRBV5-6 and TRBJ1-2; 8 positions agree with TRBD1. Per the germline V gene, CDR1 is SGHDT and CDR2 is YYEEEE. The J segment lost 4 bases and the V segment lost 4 bases, leaving 6 bases of the junction unmatched. The CDR3 totals 14 residues. The CDR3 sequence is CASSPGGGVYGYTF. As DNA, the CDR3 is TGTGCCAGCAGCCCAGGGGGCGGGGTCTATGGCTACACCTTC.

This clone was recorded only once. This sequence joins TRBV29-1 and TRBJ1-1; TRBD1 matches 11 bases. The germline gives CDR1 SQVTM, CDR2 ANQGSEA. V shed 7 bases, J shed 4 bases, and the junction held 8 bases outside the gene matches. The length of the CDR3 is 14 residues. The CDR3 is CSARGQGAVTEAFF. CDR3 bases: TGCAGCGCCAGAGGACAGGGGGCCGTCACTGAAGCTTTCTTT.

The DNA for the CDR3 is TGTGCCAGCTCACCACCGAACAGGGGTAGCACAGATACGCAGTATTTT. Its protein is CASSPPNRGSTDTQYF. The gene calls are TRBV18 and TRBJ2-3, with 7 nucleotides matching TRBD1. The CDR3 is 16 residues long. J was trimmed by 0 bases and V by 0 bases; bases with no gene match: 3. Looked up from germline, CDR1 is KGHSH and CDR2 is LQKENI. The full variable domain, in which reference TRBV18 and TRBJ2-3 provide the parts outside the CDR3, is NAGVMQNPRHLVRRRGQEARLRCSPMKGHSHVYWYRQLPEEGLKFMVYLQKENIIDESGMPKERFSAEFPKEGPSILRIQQVVRGDSAAYFCASSPPNRGSTDTQYFGPGTRLTVL.

This chain joins TRBV19 and TRBJ2-1; 7 nucleotides line up with TRBD1. The CDR3 sequence is 15 residues long. Germline CDR1 is LNHDA and CDR2 is SQIVND (reference sequence). J lost 6 bases, V lost 2 bases, and 7 bases had no gene match. CDR3 nucleotide sequence: TGTGCCAGTAGTATAAACAGGGGTGCACTCAATGAGCAGTTCTTC. The encoded protein is CASSINRGALNEQFF.

The chain carries TRBV5-1 and TRBJ2-2; 7 bases match TRBD1. The CDR3 runs 15 residues. V lost 0 bases and J lost 7; bases outside the gene matches: 6. Germline V gene data show CDR1 as SGHRS and CDR2 as YFSETQ. CDR3 sequence (DNA): TGCGCCAGCAGCTTGGCCACAGGGGCGATCGGGGAGCTGTTTTTT. Protein: CASSLATGAIGELFF.

The DNA of the CDR3 is TGTGCCAGCAGTCAGGGGGCGCGGGGCTACACCTTC. Translating it yields CASSQGARGYTF. This chain links TRBV5-6 with TRBJ1-2; TRBD1 matches at 8 bases. The CDR3 is made up of 12 amino acids. V was pared by 5 bases and J by 8 bases, with 5 bases of the junction left unmatched. The germline V gene encodes CDR1 SGHDT and CDR2 YYEEEE.

This sequence joins TRBV5-6 and TRBJ1-5; 8 positions agree with TRBD1. The CDR3 contains 16 residues. V trimming: 2 bases; J trimming: 0 bases; junction bases outside the gene matches: 4. Germline CDR1 reads SGHDT; CDR2 reads YYEEEE. This CDR3 reads CASSLGTGDSNQPQHF. In DNA, the CDR3 is TGTGCCAGCAGCTTAGGGACAGGAGATAGCAATCAGCCCCAGCATTTT.

This sequence joins TRBV9 and TRBJ1-1; 9 bases line up with TRBD1. The length of the CDR3 is 16 residues. Germline values: CDR1 SGDLS, CDR2 YYNGEE. V shed 0 bases and J 4 bases; nucleotides not matched to a gene: 7. CDR3 loop: CASSVAPGQGVTEAFF. The CDR3 region has the DNA TGTGCCAGCAGCGTAGCTCCGGGACAGGGTGTCACTGAAGCTTTCTTT.

The V call is TRBV9, the J call TRBJ2-1; possible D gene TRBD1, 6 bases. The CDR3 totals 14 residues. Germline V CDR1 and CDR2: SGDLS, YYNGEE. The V and J ends lost 4 bases and 10 bases respectively, with 18 bases between them. The CDR3, as DNA: TGTGCCAGCAGCCCGTATTCACAGGGAGACGAGCAGTTCTTC. Its translation: CASSPYSQGDEQFF. Complete variable domain (other parts from reference TRBV9 and TRBJ2-1): DSGVTQTPKHLITATGQRVTLRCSPRSGDLSVYWYQQSLDQGLQFLIQYYNGEERAKGNILERFSAQQFPDLHSELNLSSLELGDSALYFCASSPYSQGDEQFFGPGTRLTVL.

V and J are TRBV7-2 and TRBJ2-7; 8 bases fit TRBD2. From germline, CDR1 is SGHTA and CDR2 FQGNSA. V lost 5 bases and J lost 4; bases outside the gene matches: 7. CDR3 length: 14 residues. The CDR3 protein is CASSQGTSGYEQYF. The CDR3 DNA sequence: TGTGCCAGCAGCCAGGGGACTAGTGGGTACGAGCAGTACTTC.

The chain couples TRBV9 to TRBJ2-5; 8 bases agree with TRBD2. Germline CDR1 and CDR2: SGDLS and YYNGEE. J was trimmed by 2 bases and V by 4 bases; bases with no gene match: 4. The CDR3 is 14 residues long. In DNA form, the CDR3 reads TGTGCCAGCAGCCTTAGCGGGACGCAAGAGACCCAGTACTTC. It is translated as CASSLSGTQETQYF.

The genes are TRBV5-4 and TRBJ2-2, with 14 bases that match TRBD2. CDR1 and CDR2 from the germline V gene are SGHNT and YYREEE (reference sequence). There are 18 residues in the CDR3. Trimming took 3 bases from V and 5 from J; bases not matched to a gene: 9. Here the CDR3 DNA reads TGTGCCAGCAGCTCCCCGGGACTAGCGGGAGATACAACCGGGGAGCTGTTTTTT. Its translation: CASSSPGLAGDTTGELFF.

This rearrangement joins TRBV19 to TRBJ1-4; 7 nucleotides align to TRBD1. The CDR3 runs 15 residues. Trimming at V came to 5 bases and at J to 7 bases, leaving 10 bases not matched to a gene. Germline lookup yields CDR1 LNHDA and CDR2 SQIVND (reference sequence). This chain's CDR3 is CASSVSGTVAEKLFF. Here the CDR3 DNA reads TGTGCCAGTAGTGTCTCCGGGACAGTGGCTGAAAAACTGTTTTTT.

The chain carries TRBV6-5 and TRBJ2-1; 8 nucleotides line up with TRBD1. Looked up from germline, CDR1 is MNHEY and CDR2 is SVGAGI. CDR3 length equals 15 residues. V lost 1 base to trimming and J lost 8 bases; unmatched junction nucleotides: 7. This CDR3 reads CASSYLGRGLDEQFF. Here the CDR3 DNA reads TGTGCCAGCAGTTACTTAGGCAGGGGGCTAGATGAGCAGTTCTTC.

This rearrangement joins TRBV7-9 to TRBJ2-5; 7 bases map to TRBD2. In germline, CDR1 is SEHNR, CDR2 FQNEAQ (reference sequence). This CDR3 is built from 15 residues. Germline trimming cut 5 bases from V and 6 bases from J; bases unmatched to any gene: 12. CDR3 nucleotides: TGTGCCAGCAGCCTCCAGACTAGCAAGGGTCAGACCCAGTACTTC. Its protein is CASSLQTSKGQTQYF.

This rearrangement joins TRBV7-9 to TRBJ2-3; 7 bases align to TRBD1. CDR3 length: 16 amino acids. From germline, CDR1 is SEHNR and CDR2 FQNEAQ (reference sequence). Losses at the gene ends were 1 base for V and 4 bases for J; bases not matched to a gene: 8. CDR3 protein: CASSLGLGQEADTQYF. The CDR3 nucleotides are TGTGCCAGCAGCTTAGGCCTAGGACAGGAGGCAGATACGCAGTATTTT.

This clone was seen just once. The J gene is TRBJ1-4, the V gene TRBV9; D is unclear. Germline V lookup: CDR1 SGDLS, CDR2 YYNGEE. The CDR3 extends over 15 amino acids. Trimming left V 3 bases short and J 3 bases short, with 12 bases between. The CDR3 DNA follows: TGTGCCAGCAGCGGTATTGGTGTAGCTAATGAAAAACTGTTTTTT. Protein product: CASSGIGVANEKLFF.

This sequence joins TRBV10-3 and TRBJ1-2; D is unresolved. This CDR3 contains 13 residues. Trimming shortened V by 2 bases and J by 3 bases, and 7 bases separated the two germline ends. Germline-derived CDR1 and CDR2 are ENHRY and SYGVKD. The CDR3 spells CAISETDYYGYTF. The CDR3 DNA sequence: TGTGCCATCAGTGAGACAGATTACTATGGCTACACCTTC.

This clone was seen more than once but under ten times. The V call is TRBV4-2, the J call TRBJ1-1; D is unclear. Trimming removed 8 bases from V and 2 bases from J, with 6 bases in between. Germline V gene lookup returns CDR1 LGHNA and CDR2 YNFKEQ. This CDR3 has 11 residues. The CDR3 reads CASGINTEAFF. CDR3 coding DNA: TGTGCCAGCGGCATAAACACTGAAGCTTTCTTT.

The chain employs TRBV28 and TRBJ1-5, with D unclear. The germline CDR1 and CDR2 sequences are MDHEN and SYDVKM. V lost 5 bases, J lost 4 bases, and 12 bases lay in between. This CDR3 has 14 amino acids. The DNA for the CDR3 is TGTGCCAGCAGTCCAGGACTGGGAAATCAGCCCCAGCATTTT. Amino acid sequence: CASSPGLGNQPQHF.

V usage is TRBV28 and J usage is TRBJ2-1; 8 nucleotides agree with TRBD1. The germline V gene encodes CDR1 MDHEN and CDR2 SYDVKM. The CDR3 contains 16 residues. Trimming at V came to 7 bases and at J to 6 bases, leaving 14 bases not matched to a gene. The CDR3 DNA sequence: TGTGCCAGCACCTCATTAACCCCAGACAGGGGCAATGAGCAGTTCTTC. Translation: CASTSLTPDRGNEQFF. Looking up the rest from reference TRBV28 and TRBJ2-1 gives the full variable domain: DVKVTQSSRYLVKRTGEKVFLECVQDMDHENMFWYRQDPGLGLRLIYFSYDVKMKEKGDIPEGYSVSREKKERFSLILESASTNQTSMYLCASTSLTPDRGNEQFFGPGTRLTVL.

The chain combines TRBV6-5 with TRBJ1-1, with D possibly matching TRBD1 (5 bases). The CDR3 contains 13 residues. Trimming took 5 bases from V and 5 from J, leaving 12 bases between them. From germline, CDR1 is MNHEY and CDR2 SVGAGI. CDR3 protein: CASSDTGGTEAFF. The CDR3 nucleotides are TGTGCCAGCAGTGATACCGGGGGGACTGAAGCTTTCTTT.

This chain joins TRBV4-2 and TRBJ2-1; 9 bases agree with TRBD2. The CDR3 is made up of 15 amino acids. V was clipped by 4 bases and J by 4 bases; unmatched bases: 5. Germline V lookup: CDR1 LGHNA, CDR2 YNFKEQ. The CDR3 coding sequence is TGTGCCAGCAGCCCCAAGAGCGGGAGGTACAATGAGCAGTTCTTC. This translates into CASSPKSGRYNEQFF.

V usage is TRBV4-1 and J usage is TRBJ2-1, with D tentatively TRBD2 (5 bases). V lost 0 bases and J 13 bases, leaving 19 bases between the germline ends. The CDR3 loop spans 15 amino acids. In germline, CDR1 is MGHRA, CDR2 YSYEKL. The CDR3 is CASSQDIGLGSPQFF. Here the CDR3 DNA reads TGCGCCAGCAGCCAAGATATAGGACTGGGCTCCCCCCAGTTCTTC.

This chain connects TRBV19 to TRBJ1-1, with 7 bases identical to TRBD1. CDR1 LNHDA and CDR2 SQIVND come from the germline V gene (reference sequence). The CDR3 contains 13 residues. J was trimmed by 3 bases and V by 4 bases; bases with no gene match: 2. The CDR3 is CASSKTGDTEAFF. CDR3 DNA sequence: TGTGCCAGTAGTAAAACAGGGGACACTGAAGCTTTCTTT.

This chain joins TRBV11-3 and TRBJ2-7; D possibly corresponds to TRBD2 (6 bases). The CDR3 runs 16 residues. The germline V and J ends were trimmed by 0 bases and 0 bases, with 12 bases remaining between them. From germline, CDR1 is SGHNT and CDR2 YENEEA. The CDR3 DNA reads as TGTGCCAGCAGCTTAGAGTCTTACGGGAGCTCCTACGAGCAGTACTTC. It encodes CASSLESYGSSYEQYF.

The chain is built from TRBV6-7 and TRBJ2-2, with 7 positions matching TRBD2. TRBV6-7 is an ORF for which the function is uncertain. The V segment lost 0 bases and the J segment 1 base; nucleotides outside the gene matches: 5. This CDR3 contains 17 residues. Here the CDR3 DNA reads TGTGCCAGCAGTTACTCCCTTCCTAGCGGGAACACCGGGGAGCTGTTTTTT. Encoded protein: CASSYSLPSGNTGELFF.

The rearrangement joins TRBV5-1 to TRBJ2-5; 8 bases are shared with TRBD2. The length of the CDR3 is 13 residues. From germline, CDR1 is SGHRS and CDR2 YFSETQ. The V segment lost 3 bases and the J segment 7 bases; nucleotides outside the gene matches: 5. CDR3 loop: CASSSGLAGTQYF. CDR3 DNA: TGCGCCAGCAGCTCAGGACTAGCCGGGACCCAGTACTTC. The complete variable domain, with remaining parts taken from reference TRBV5-1 and TRBJ2-5, reads KAGVTQTPRYLIKTRGQQVTLSCSPISGHRSVSWYQQTPGQGLQFLFEYFSETQRNKGNFPGRFSGRQFSNSRSEMNVSTLELGDSALYLCASSSGLAGTQYFGPGTRLLVL.

This rearrangement joins TRBV2 to TRBJ1-5; the D gene is possibly TRBD1 (5 bases). Germline-derived CDR1 and CDR2 are SNHLY and FYNNEI. Trimming removed 4 bases from V and 0 bases from J, with 10 bases in between. The CDR3 is made up of 15 amino acids. CDR3 sequence reads: CASSGQNYSNQPQHF. DNA for the CDR3: TGTGCCAGCAGTGGACAGAATTATAGCAATCAGCCCCAGCATTTT.